A selection of T cell receptor beta chains follows, all from one sample in a study of T cell repertoires in cytomegalovirus infection. TCRdb ran MiXCR on the reads and lists one entry per CDR3 protein. The table includes 250,000 or so distinct CDR3 sequences, approximately 15% detected once. Sequenced input: CD8+ T cells from PBMCs. These receptors all stem from a human donor in good health (CMV status not recorded). Some clones in this sample may be carry-over from other donors' samples. CDR3s include the opening cysteine and the closing phenylalanine or tryptophan. The D gene is left open where the match is weak. Size values are once, few and many counts, or a class for expanded clones, and some rows have none.

CASSLVAGGLGAQYF	TGTGCCAGCAGCTTAGTGGCGGGGGGCCTGGGGGCGCAGTATTTT	many	TRBV7-9	TRBJ2-3	TRBD2
CSVAPGNEQFF	TGCAGCGTTGCCCCGGGCAATGAGCAGTTCTTC	.	TRBV29-1	TRBJ2-1	.
CASSLWTSGGDWTRNEQFF	TGCGCCAGCAGCTTGTGGACTAGCGGGGGGGATTGGACCCGCAATGAGCAGTTCTTC	.	TRBV5-1	TRBJ2-1	TRBD2
CASSQGPNYGYTF	TGTGCCAGCAGTCAGGGACCCAACTATGGCTACACCTTC	.	TRBV6-2/TRBV6-3	TRBJ1-2	.
CASSDGGPGNEQFF	TGTGCCAGCAGTGATGGGGGCCCGGGCAATGAGCAGTTCTTC	few	TRBV27	TRBJ2-1	.
CASSLVGGGRYSEQFF	TGTGCCAGCAGCTTAGTAGGCGGGGGGCGTTATAGTGAGCAGTTCTTC	many	TRBV7-2	TRBJ2-1	TRBD2
CASSCGRDRWTSGGVYEQYF	TGTGCCAGCAGCTGCGGAAGGGACAGATGGACTAGCGGGGGAGTCTACGAGCAGTACTTC	.	TRBV7-9	TRBJ2-7	TRBD2
CASSSWPVNHGYTF	TGTGCCAGCAGTTCTTGGCCAGTCAATCATGGCTACACCTTC	many	TRBV27	TRBJ1-2	.
CASSQGVVAGDSYEQYF	TGTGCCAGCAGCCAAGGCGTTGTGGCGGGGGACTCCTACGAGCAGTACTTC	few	TRBV3-1	TRBJ2-7	TRBD2
CASSTPGAGATQYF	TGTGCCAGCAGCACTCCCGGGGCGGGGGCTACCCAGTACTTC	many	TRBV7-2	TRBJ2-5	.
CASSYIGHAYQETQYF	TGTGCCAGCAGTTACATAGGACACGCGTACCAAGAGACCCAGTACTTC	.	TRBV6-5	TRBJ2-5	.
CASAGTGVHEQYF	TGTGCCAGCGCCGGGACAGGTGTCCACGAGCAGTACTTC	few	TRBV19	TRBJ2-7	TRBD1